This TCR beta chain came from a study of blood T cell repertoires in COVID-19. The protocol was immunoSEQ multiplex PCR, while the TCRdb copy is restricted to in-frame clones and leaves out a portion. The data show 130,000 to 150,000 clones, around four fifths seen once. CDR3 length: 17 residues. Trimming stripped 2 bases from V and 2 bases from J, with 15 bases between. CDR1 is MNHNS and CDR2 is SASEGT in the germline V gene. The chain combines TRBV6-1 with TRBJ1-4, with D possibly matching TRBD1 (5 bases). The TCR sequence derives from a woman aged 40 to 55 with active or convalescent COVID-19. Sequenced input: peripheral blood. CDR3 amino acids: CASSERRGSGTNEKLFF. The CDR3 nucleotides are TGTGCCAGCAGTGAAAGACGTGGATCAGGGACTAATGAAAAACTGTTTTTT.